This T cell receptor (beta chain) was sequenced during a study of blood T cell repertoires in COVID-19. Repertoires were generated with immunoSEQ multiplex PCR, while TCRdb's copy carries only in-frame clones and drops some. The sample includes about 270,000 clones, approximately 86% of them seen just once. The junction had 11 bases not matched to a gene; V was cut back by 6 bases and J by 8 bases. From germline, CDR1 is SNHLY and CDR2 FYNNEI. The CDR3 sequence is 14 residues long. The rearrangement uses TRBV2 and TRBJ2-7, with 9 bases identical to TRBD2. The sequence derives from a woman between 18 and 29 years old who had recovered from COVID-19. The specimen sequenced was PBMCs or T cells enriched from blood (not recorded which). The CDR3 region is CASSRGLALHKQYF. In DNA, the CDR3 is TGTGCCAGCAGCAGAGGACTAGCGCTCCACAAGCAGTACTTC.